The clone carrying this TCR beta chain was detected a few times. This sample is drawn from a study of CD8 T cells in ankylosing spondylitis. Germline V gene data show CDR1 as MGHDK and CDR2 as SYGVNS. Trimming removed 6 bases from V and 0 bases from J; junction bases left unmatched: 2. The CDR3 runs 14 residues. TCRdb used MiXCR to reprocess the 5' RACE reads, holding one entry per CDR3 protein. The table has about 110,000 distinct CDR3 sequences, 24% seen once. The clonotype was recovered from a male donor with ankylosing spondylitis. V gene TRBV25-1 combines with J gene TRBJ1-3, with 7 bases matching TRBD1. Sequences were obtained from synovial fluid, either unsorted or a sorted T cell fraction (not recorded which). The CDR3 spells CASRGGVSGNTIYF. The CDR3 nucleotides are TGTGCCAGCAGAGGGGGCGTCTCTGGAAACACCATATATTTT.